A selection of T cell receptor beta chains follows, all from one sample in a study of blood T cell repertoires in COVID-19. The assay was immunoSEQ multiplex PCR, and TCRdb's table has in-frame clones only and misses some. The sample lists over 150,000 clones, 60% to 85% seen once, with roughly 1.5% in the top ten. The sequenced sample was peripheral blood. The receptor set was obtained from a man of 80 years or more with acute or convalescent COVID-19. The CDR3 runs from the conserved cysteine through the conserved F or W. D genes are given only for firm matches. Size values are once, few and many counts, or a class for expanded clones, and some rows have none.

>TRBJ1-1|-|TRBV7-2|-
TGTGCCAGCAGCCAAAGCACGGGCACTGAAGCTTTCTTT
CASSQSTGTEAFF
>TRBJ2-1|-|TRBV7-9|TRBD1
TGTGCCAGCAGACGAGTTCGCGGACAGGGCGCCAATGAGCAGTTCTTC
CASRRVRGQGANEQFF
>TRBJ2-5|-|TRBV11-3|-
TGTGCCAGCAGCTTAGGGGAGCCGGGAGCAAAAGAGACCCAGTACTTC
CASSLGEPGAKETQYF
>TRBJ1-2|-|TRBV5-4|TRBD1
TGTGCCAGCAGCCGGACAGGGGACTATGGCTACACCTTC
CASSRTGDYGYTF
>TRBJ1-6|-|TRBV5-6|-
TGTGCCAGCAGCCACGGTCAGGTCTACGTATCCAAACCCCTCCACTTT
CASSHGQVYVSKPLHF
>TRBJ2-7|-|TRBV5-4|TRBD2
TGTGCCAGCAGCTTGGGGTCTCGAGGCGGCGGGGGGGCAGTCGAGCAGTACTTC
CASSLGSRGGGGAVEQYF
>TRBJ2-1|-|TRBV6-5|-
TGTGCCAGCAACAATCTGATCAATGAGCAGTTCTTC
CASNNLINEQFF
>TRBJ1-3|-|TRBV28|TRBD1
TGTGCCAGCAGTCCCCCGGGACAGGGTAATGGAAACACCATATATTTT
CASSPPGQGNGNTIYF
>TRBJ1-5|-|TRBV19|-
TGTGCCAGTAGTACGATGAGGGGGAATCAGCCCCAGCATTTT
CASSTMRGNQPQHF
>TRBJ1-6|-|TRBV29-1|-
TGCAGCGTTGGGGAGGGCCCGAGGGATAATTCACCCCTCCACTTT
CSVGEGPRDNSPLHF
>TRBJ1-4|-|TRBV19|TRBD1
TGTGCCAGTAGTAACAGGGGAGGATTGGAAAAACTGTTTTTT
CASSNRGGLEKLFF
>TRBJ1-5|-|TRBV5-1|TRBD1
TGCGCCAGCAGCTCGACAGGGAATCCAGAACAGCCCCAGCATTTT
CASSSTGNPEQPQHF
>TRBJ2-2|-|TRBV19|-
TGTGCCAGTAGTAGGGCGGGGGAGCTGTTTTTT
CASSRAGELFF
>TRBJ1-1|once|TRBV23-1|-
TGCGCCAGCAGCCCCAGGAGGACAGTCCTTATGAACACTGAAGCTTTCTTT
CASSPRRTVLMNTEAFF
>TRBJ1-6|few|TRBV19|-
TGTGCCAGTAGTTCTACAGATAATTCACCCCTCCACTTT
CASSSTDNSPLHF
>TRBJ1-6|few|TRBV3-1/TRBV3-2|-
TGTGCCAGCAGCCATATAGGGGCCAATTCACCCCTCCACTTT
CASSHIGANSPLHF
>TRBJ1-5|-|TRBV21-1|-
TGTGCCAGCAGCAATAACCGGACAGGGTATTACTTTGGACCTTACAGCAATCAGCCCCAGCATTTT
CASSNNRTGYYFGPYSNQPQHF
>TRBJ1-1|-|TRBV5-4|TRBD1
TGTGCCAGCAGCCCAGCGGGACAGGGGGCCGTAGGTACTGAAGCTTTCTTT
CASSPAGQGAVGTEAFF
>TRBJ2-1|-|TRBV14|TRBD2
TGTGCCAGCAGCCCCTTAGCGGGGGCCTACAATGAGCAGTTCTTC
CASSPLAGAYNEQFF
>TRBJ1-4|-|TRBV7-2|-
TGTGCCAGCAGCTTAGAGGGGGGGCGGATTAATGAAAAACTGTTTTTT
CASSLEGGRINEKLFF
>TRBJ1-2|-|TRBV29-1|-
TGCAGCGCCGGACGGGAGGACTATGGCTACACCTTC
CSAGREDYGYTF
>TRBJ2-6|-|TRBV7-2|-
TGTGCCAGCAGCTTATGGGCAGCCCCTGGGGCCAACGTCCTGACTTTC
CASSLWAAPGANVLTF
>TRBJ1-2|-|TRBV11-2|TRBD1
TGTGCCAGCAGCTTAGTCCGCCGCGTTCCGGGACAGGTAGATGGCTACACCTTC
CASSLVRRVPGQVDGYTF
>TRBJ1-3|once|TRBV6-5|-
TGTGCCAGCAGAACGACAGGATCTGGAAACACCATATATTTT
CASRTTGSGNTIYF
>TRBJ1-2|-|TRBV19|-
TGTGCCAGTAGTATAAGGGGGACCGACTTTAACTATGGCTACACCTTC
CASSIRGTDFNYGYTF